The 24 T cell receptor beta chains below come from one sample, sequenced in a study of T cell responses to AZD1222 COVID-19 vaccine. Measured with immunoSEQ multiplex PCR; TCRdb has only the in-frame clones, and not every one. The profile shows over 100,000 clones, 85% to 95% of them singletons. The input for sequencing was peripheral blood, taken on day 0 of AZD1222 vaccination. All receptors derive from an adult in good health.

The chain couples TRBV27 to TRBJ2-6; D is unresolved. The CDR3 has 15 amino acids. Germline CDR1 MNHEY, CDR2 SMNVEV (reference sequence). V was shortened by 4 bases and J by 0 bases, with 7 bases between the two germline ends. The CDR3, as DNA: TGTGCCAGCAGTTCCCCAGCCTCTGGGGCCAACGTCCTGACTTTC. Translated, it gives CASSSPASGANVLTF.

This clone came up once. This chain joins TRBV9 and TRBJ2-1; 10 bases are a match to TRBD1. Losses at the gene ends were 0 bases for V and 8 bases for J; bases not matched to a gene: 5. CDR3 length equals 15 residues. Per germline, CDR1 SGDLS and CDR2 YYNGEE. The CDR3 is CASSVETGGWDEQFF. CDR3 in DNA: TGTGCCAGCAGCGTAGAGACAGGGGGCTGGGATGAGCAGTTCTTC.

The CDR3 region is CASSPTGQLNTEAFF. The CDR3 coding sequence is TGTGCCAGCTCACCAACCGGACAACTGAACACTGAAGCTTTCTTT. The chain combines TRBV18 with TRBJ1-1; possible D gene TRBD1, 5 bases. Germline CDR1 reads KGHSH; CDR2 reads LQKENI. The CDR3 runs to 15 residues. With 2 bases removed from V and 0 bases from J, the gap between germline ends came to 10 bases.

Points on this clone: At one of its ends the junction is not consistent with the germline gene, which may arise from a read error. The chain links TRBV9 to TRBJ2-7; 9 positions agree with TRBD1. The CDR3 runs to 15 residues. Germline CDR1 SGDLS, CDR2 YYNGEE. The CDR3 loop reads CASTVGDREFDEQYF. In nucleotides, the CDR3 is TGTGCCAGCACCGTAGGGGACAGGGAATTTGACGAGCAGTACTTC.

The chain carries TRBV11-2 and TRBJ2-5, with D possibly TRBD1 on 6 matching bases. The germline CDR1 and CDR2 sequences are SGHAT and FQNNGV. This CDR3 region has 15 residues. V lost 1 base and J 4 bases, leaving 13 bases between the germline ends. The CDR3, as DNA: TGTGCCAGCAGCTTAGCCAGGGGACGGGGAGAGACCCAGTACTTC. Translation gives CASSLARGRGETQYF.

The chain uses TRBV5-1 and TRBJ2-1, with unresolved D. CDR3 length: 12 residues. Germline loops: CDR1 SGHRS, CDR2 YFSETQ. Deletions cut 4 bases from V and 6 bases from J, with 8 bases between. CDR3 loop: CASSQQPNEQFF. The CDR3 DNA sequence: TGCGCCAGCAGCCAACAACCCAATGAGCAGTTCTTC.

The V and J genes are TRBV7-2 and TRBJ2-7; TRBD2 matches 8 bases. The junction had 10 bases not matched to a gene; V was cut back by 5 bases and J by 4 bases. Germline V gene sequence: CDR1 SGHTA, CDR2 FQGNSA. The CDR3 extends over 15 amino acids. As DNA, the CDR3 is TGTGCCAGCAGCGACAGCGGGAGTTGGCGATACGAGCAGTACTTC. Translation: CASSDSGSWRYEQYF. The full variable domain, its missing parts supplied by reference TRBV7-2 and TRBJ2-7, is GAGVSQSPSNKVTEKGKDVELRCDPISGHTALYWYRQSLGQGLEFLIYFQGNSAPDKSGLPSDRFSAERTGGSVSTLTIQRTQQEDSAVYLCASSDSGSWRYEQYFGPGTRLTVT.

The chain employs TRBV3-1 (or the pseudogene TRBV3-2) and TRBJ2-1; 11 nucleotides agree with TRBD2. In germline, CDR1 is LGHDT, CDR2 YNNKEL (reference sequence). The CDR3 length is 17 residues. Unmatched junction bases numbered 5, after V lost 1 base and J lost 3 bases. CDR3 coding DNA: TGTGCCAGCAGCCAAGTGGTGCTAGCGGGAGGCTACAATGAGCAGTTCTTC. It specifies CASSQVVLAGGYNEQFF.

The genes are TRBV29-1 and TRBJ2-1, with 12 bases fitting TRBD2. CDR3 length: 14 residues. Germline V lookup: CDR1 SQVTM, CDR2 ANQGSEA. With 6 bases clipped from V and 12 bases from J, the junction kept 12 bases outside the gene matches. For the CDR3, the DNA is TGCAGCGTCGGACCTGGGACTAGCGGGTCCTCGCAGTTCTTC. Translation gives CSVGPGTSGSSQFF.

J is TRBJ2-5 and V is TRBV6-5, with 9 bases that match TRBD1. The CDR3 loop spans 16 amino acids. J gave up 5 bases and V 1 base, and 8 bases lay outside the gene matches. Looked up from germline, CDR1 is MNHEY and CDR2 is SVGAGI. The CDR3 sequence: CASSYYGTGSGETQYF. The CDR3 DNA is TGTGCCAGCAGTTACTACGGGACAGGGTCTGGGGAGACCCAGTACTTC.

CDR3 DNA: TGTGCCAGCAGCCCAATTACAGGGCAGCTTGAAAAACTGTTTTTT. Translating it yields CASSPITGQLEKLFF. The J gene is TRBJ1-4, the V gene TRBV7-2; D may be TRBD1 (6 bases). The CDR3 is 15 amino acids. The germline V gene has CDR1 SGHTA and CDR2 FQGNSA. Trimming shortened V by 5 bases and J by 7 bases, and 17 bases separated the two germline ends.

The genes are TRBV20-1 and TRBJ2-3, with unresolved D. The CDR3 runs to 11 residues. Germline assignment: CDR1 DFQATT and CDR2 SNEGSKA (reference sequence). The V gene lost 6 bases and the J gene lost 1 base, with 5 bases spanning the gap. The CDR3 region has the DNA TGCAGTGCCCAACGCACAGATACGCAGTATTTT. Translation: CSAQRTDTQYF.

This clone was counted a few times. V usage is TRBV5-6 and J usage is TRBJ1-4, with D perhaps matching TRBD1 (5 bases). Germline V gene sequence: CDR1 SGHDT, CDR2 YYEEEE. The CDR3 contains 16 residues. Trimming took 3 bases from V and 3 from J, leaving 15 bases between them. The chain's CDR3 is CASSSEPGPANEKLFF. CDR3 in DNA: TGTGCCAGCAGCTCAGAACCGGGGCCGGCTAATGAAAAACTGTTTTTT.

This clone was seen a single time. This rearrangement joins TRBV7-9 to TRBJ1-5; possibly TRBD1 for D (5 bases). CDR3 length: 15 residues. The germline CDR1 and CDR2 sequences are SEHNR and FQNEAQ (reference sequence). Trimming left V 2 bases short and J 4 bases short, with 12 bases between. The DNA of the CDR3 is TGTGCCAGCAGCTTAAAAGGGGAGGGGAATCAGCCCCAGCATTTT. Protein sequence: CASSLKGEGNQPQHF.

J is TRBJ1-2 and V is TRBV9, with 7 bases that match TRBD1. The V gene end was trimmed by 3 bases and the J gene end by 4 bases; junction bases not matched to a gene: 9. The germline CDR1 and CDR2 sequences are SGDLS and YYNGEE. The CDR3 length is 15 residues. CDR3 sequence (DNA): TGTGCCAGCAGCGAGGGGGGAGGGACAGTCTATGGCTACACCTTC. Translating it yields CASSEGGGTVYGYTF.

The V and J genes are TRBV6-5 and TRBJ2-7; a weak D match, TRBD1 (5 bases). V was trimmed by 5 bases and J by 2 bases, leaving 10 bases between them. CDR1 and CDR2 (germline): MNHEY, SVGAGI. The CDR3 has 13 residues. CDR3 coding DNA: TGTGCCAGCAGTCGTGACAGAACCTACGAGCAGTACTTC. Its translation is CASSRDRTYEQYF.

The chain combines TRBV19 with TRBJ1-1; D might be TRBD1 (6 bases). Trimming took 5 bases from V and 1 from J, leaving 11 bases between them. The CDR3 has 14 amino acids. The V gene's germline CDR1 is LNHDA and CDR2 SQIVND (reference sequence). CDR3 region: CASSVTGSNTEAFF. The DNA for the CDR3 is TGTGCCAGTAGTGTGACAGGCTCGAACACTGAAGCTTTCTTT.

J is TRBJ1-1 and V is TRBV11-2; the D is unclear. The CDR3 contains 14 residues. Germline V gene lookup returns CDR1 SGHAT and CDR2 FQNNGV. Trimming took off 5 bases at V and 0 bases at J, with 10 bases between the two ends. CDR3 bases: TGTGCCAGCAGCGACCTCTTCGTGAACACTGAAGCTTTCTTT. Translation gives CASSDLFVNTEAFF.

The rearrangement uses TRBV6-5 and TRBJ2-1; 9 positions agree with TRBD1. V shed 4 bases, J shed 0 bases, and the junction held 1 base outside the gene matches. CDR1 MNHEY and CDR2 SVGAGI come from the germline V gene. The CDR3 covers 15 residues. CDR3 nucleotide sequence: TGTGCCAGCAGTTTGACAGGGGGCTCCTACAATGAGCAGTTCTTC. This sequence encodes CASSLTGGSYNEQFF.

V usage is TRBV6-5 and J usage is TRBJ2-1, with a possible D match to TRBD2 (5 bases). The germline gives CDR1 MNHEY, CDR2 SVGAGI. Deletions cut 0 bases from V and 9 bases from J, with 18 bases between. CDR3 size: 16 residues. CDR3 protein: CASSYSDARGPGEQFF. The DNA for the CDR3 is TGTGCCAGCAGTTACTCGGATGCGCGAGGGCCCGGTGAGCAGTTCTTC.

The CDR3 DNA reads as TGCAGCGTTGGGACTAGCGGAAACAATGAGCAGTTCTTC. Translating it yields CSVGTSGNNEQFF. V and J are TRBV29-1 and TRBJ2-1; 10 nucleotides align to TRBD2. Germline CDR1 and CDR2: SQVTM and ANQGSEA. J gave up 5 bases and V 4 bases, and 2 bases lay outside the gene matches. The CDR3 is 13 residues long.

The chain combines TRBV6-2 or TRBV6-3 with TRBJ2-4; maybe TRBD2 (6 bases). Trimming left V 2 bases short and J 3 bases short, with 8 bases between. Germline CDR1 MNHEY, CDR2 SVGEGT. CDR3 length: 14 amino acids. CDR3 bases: TGTGCCAGCAGTTACGATAGCGGCAAAAACATTCAGTACTTC. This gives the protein CASSYDSGKNIQYF.

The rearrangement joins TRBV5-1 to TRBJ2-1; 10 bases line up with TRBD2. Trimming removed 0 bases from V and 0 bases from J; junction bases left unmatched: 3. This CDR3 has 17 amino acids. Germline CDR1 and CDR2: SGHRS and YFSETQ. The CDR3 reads CASSLGASGSSYNEQFF. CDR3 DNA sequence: TGCGCCAGCAGCTTGGGCGCTAGCGGGAGCTCCTACAATGAGCAGTTCTTC. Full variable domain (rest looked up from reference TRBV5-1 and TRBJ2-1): KAGVTQTPRYLIKTRGQQVTLSCSPISGHRSVSWYQQTPGQGLQFLFEYFSETQRNKGNFPGRFSGRQFSNSRSEMNVSTLELGDSALYLCASSLGASGSSYNEQFFGPGTRLTVL.

DNA of the CDR3: TGCGCCAGCAGTCAGGACAGCAATCAGCCCCAGCATTTT. Translating gives CASSQDSNQPQHF. The rearrangement uses TRBV5-1 and TRBJ1-5; D unclear. Germline assignment: CDR1 SGHRS and CDR2 YFSETQ. The CDR3 has 13 amino acids. V lost 5 bases to trimming and J lost 1 base, with 7 bases between them.